Following are 5 T cell receptor beta chains from one sample sequenced in a study of blood T cell repertoires in COVID-19. Repertoires were generated with immunoSEQ multiplex PCR, while TCRdb's copy carries only in-frame clones and drops some. Among about 200,000 clones listed, about nine tenths were seen once. The sample taken for sequencing was peripheral blood. These receptors were obtained from a woman in her 70s with acute or convalescent COVID-19.

This rearrangement joins TRBV18 to TRBJ2-7; 8 nucleotides line up with TRBD1. V was pared by 4 bases and J by 8 bases, with 13 bases of the junction left unmatched. This CDR3 has 15 residues. The germline V gene has CDR1 KGHSH and CDR2 LQKENI. The CDR3 sequence: CASSLWTGLDVQQYF. CDR3 in DNA: TGTGCCAGCTCACTATGGACAGGGCTAGATGTGCAGCAGTACTTC.

The genes are TRBV7-8 and TRBJ2-5; a possible D gene is TRBD2 (6 bases). Germline lookup yields CDR1 SGHVS and CDR2 FQNEAQ. Trimming cost V 1 base and J 4 bases, with 10 bases left between them. This CDR3 has 14 residues. The CDR3 bases are TGTGCCAGCAGCTTAGTGACTAGACGAGAGACCCAGTACTTC. Translating gives CASSLVTRRETQYF.

This rearrangement joins TRBV5-1 to TRBJ2-7, with D tentatively TRBD2 (6 bases). The CDR3 sequence is 13 residues long. V was shortened by 1 base and J by 4 bases, with 9 bases between the two germline ends. The germline gives CDR1 SGHRS, CDR2 YFSETQ. CDR3 DNA: TGCGCCAGCAGCTTGAGGAGGGATTACGAGCAGTACTTC. Amino acid sequence: CASSLRRDYEQYF.

CDR3 residues: CASSPRSRAVEAFF. The DNA of the CDR3 is TGTGCCAGCAGTCCCAGGTCGCGGGCGGTTGAAGCTTTCTTT. The chain couples TRBV11-2 to TRBJ1-1, with unresolved D. Looked up from germline, CDR1 is SGHAT and CDR2 is FQNNGV. The V and J ends lost 6 bases and 7 bases respectively, with 18 bases between them. The CDR3 has 14 residues.

The CDR3 loop reads CASSQGRSGGARDTQYF. DNA for the CDR3: TGTGCCAGCAGCCAAGGTAGGAGCGGGGGGGCCAGAGATACGCAGTATTTT. J is TRBJ2-3 and V is TRBV3-1 (or the pseudogene TRBV3-2); 10 bases map to TRBD2. The CDR3 has 17 amino acids. The trim removed 1 base at V and 5 bases at J, leaving 9 bases unmatched. Per germline, CDR1 LGHDT and CDR2 YNNKEL (reference sequence).